This T cell receptor beta chain was sequenced during a study of cytomegalovirus exposure and HLA in healthy donors. Study results and caveats: Through in vitro validation, three CMV-associated chains were shown to be specific for CMV antigens. Among TCR beta chains, those listed as cytomegalovirus-associated numbered some 170.

With respect to this clone: The antigen remains undetermined.

This CDR3 has 15 residues. Germline V gives CDR1 SGHRS, CDR2 YFSETQ. Trimming at V came to 2 bases and at J to 6 bases, leaving 10 bases not matched to a gene. Assay used: immunoSEQ multiplex PCR; TCRdb lists only in-frame clones, some missing. The sample carries 100,000 to 150,000 clones, roughly 86% recorded once. The chain is built from TRBV5-1 and TRBJ1-2; TRBD1 agrees at 7 bases. This receptor was obtained from a man in his thirties or forties in good health and CMV-seronegative. The sequenced sample consisted of PBMCs. Written as DNA, the CDR3 is TGCGCCAGCAGCTTAAAATTCGACAGGGTAGATGGCTACACCTTC. Its translation is CASSLKFDRVDGYTF. Drawing the rest from reference TRBV5-1 and TRBJ1-2, the complete variable domain is KAGVTQTPRYLIKTRGQQVTLSCSPISGHRSVSWYQQTPGQGLQFLFEYFSETQRNKGNFPGRFSGRQFSNSRSEMNVSTLELGDSALYLCASSLKFDRVDGYTFGSGTRLTVV.